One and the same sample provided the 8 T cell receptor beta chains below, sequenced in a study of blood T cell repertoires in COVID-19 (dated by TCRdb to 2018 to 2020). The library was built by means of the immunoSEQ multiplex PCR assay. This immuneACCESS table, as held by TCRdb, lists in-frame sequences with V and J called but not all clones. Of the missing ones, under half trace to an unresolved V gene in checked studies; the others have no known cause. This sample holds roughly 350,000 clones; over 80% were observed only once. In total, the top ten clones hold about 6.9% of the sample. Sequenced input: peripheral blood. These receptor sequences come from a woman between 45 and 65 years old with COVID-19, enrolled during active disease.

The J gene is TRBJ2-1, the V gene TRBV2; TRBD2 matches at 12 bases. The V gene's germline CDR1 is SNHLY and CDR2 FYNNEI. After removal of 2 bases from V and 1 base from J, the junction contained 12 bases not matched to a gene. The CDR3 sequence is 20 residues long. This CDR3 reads CASSEIPTSGSRGSYNEQFF. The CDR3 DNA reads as TGTGCCAGCAGTGAAATTCCGACTAGCGGGAGTAGGGGATCCTACAATGAGCAGTTCTTC. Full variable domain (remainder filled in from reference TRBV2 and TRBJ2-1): EPEVTQTPSHQVTQMGQEVILRCVPISNHLYFYWYRQILGQKVEFLVSFYNNEISEKSEIFDDQFSVERPDGSNFTLKIRSTKLEDSAMYFCASSEIPTSGSRGSYNEQFFGPGTRLTVL.

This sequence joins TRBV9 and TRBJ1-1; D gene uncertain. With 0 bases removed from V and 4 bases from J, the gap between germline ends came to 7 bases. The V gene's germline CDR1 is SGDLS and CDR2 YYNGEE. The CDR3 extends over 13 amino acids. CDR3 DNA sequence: TGTGCCAGCAGCGTAGTGTCGGGCACTGAAGCTTTCTTT. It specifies CASSVVSGTEAFF. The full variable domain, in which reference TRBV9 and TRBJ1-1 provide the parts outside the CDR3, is DSGVTQTPKHLITATGQRVTLRCSPRSGDLSVYWYQQSLDQGLQFLIQYYNGEERAKGNILERFSAQQFPDLHSELNLSSLELGDSALYFCASSVVSGTEAFFGQGTRLTVV.

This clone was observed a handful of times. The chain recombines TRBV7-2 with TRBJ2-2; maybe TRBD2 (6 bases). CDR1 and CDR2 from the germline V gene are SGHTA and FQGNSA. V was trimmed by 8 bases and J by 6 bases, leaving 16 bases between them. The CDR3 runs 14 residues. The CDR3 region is CASAPEVAAGELFF. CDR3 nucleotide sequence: TGTGCCAGCGCCCCTGAGGTAGCGGCCGGGGAGCTGTTTTTT.

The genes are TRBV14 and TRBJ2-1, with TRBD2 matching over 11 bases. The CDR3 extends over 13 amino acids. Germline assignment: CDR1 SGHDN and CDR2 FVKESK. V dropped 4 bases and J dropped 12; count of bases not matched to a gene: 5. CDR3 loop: CASSLQTSGAQFF. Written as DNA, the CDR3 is TGTGCCAGCAGCCTCCAGACTAGCGGGGCGCAGTTCTTC.

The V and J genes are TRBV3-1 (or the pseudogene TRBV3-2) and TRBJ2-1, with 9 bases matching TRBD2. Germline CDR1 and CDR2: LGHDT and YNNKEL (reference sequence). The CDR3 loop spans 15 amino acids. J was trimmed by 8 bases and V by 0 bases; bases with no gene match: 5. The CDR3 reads CASSQEWLAGYEQFF. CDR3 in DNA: TGTGCCAGCAGCCAAGAGTGGCTAGCGGGATATGAGCAGTTCTTC.

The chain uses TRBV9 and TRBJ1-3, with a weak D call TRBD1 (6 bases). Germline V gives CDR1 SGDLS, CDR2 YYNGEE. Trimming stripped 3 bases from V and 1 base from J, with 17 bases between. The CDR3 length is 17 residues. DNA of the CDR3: TGTGCCAGCAGCGAACCGACAGGAACGGAGTCTGGAAACACCATATATTTT. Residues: CASSEPTGTESGNTIYF.

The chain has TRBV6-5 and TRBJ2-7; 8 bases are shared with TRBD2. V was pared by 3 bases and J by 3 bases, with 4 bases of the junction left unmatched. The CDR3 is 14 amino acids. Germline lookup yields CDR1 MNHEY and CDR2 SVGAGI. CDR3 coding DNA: TGTGCCAGCAGTTATAGGGGACTAGGCTACGAGCAGTACTTC. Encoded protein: CASSYRGLGYEQYF.

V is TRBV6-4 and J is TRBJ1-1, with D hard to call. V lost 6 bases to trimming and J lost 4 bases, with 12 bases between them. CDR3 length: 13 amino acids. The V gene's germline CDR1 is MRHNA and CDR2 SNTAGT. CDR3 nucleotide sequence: TGTGCCAGCAGCCCCGGTAGGAGCACTGAAGCTTTCTTT. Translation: CASSPGRSTEAFF.